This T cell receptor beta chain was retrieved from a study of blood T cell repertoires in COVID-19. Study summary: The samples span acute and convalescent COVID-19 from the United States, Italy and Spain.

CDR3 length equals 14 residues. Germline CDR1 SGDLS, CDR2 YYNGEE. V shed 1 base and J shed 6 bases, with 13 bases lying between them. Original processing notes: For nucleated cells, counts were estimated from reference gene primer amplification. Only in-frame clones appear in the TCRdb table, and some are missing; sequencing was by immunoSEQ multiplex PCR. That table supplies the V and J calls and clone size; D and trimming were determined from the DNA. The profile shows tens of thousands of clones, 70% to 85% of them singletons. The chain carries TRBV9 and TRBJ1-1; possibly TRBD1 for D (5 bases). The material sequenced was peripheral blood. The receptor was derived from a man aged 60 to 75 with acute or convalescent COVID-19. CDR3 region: CASSVSGVDAEAFF. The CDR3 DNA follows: TGTGCCAGCAGCGTATCGGGGGTAGACGCTGAAGCTTTCTTT.